The rows below give T cell receptor beta chains drawn from one sample of a study of identical twins. TCRdb passed the 5' RACE reads through MiXCR, listing each CDR3 protein once. The table shows approximately 250,000 distinct CDR3 sequences, with over 5% occurring only once. These data are also associated with another study on T cells expressing NK-cell markers.

The sequenced material came from CD8+ T cells sorted from blood. Source of these receptors: a woman aged 18-29 years in good health. Both conserved end residues are part of each CDR3. The order of the fields is clone size, D gene, V gene, J gene, CDR3 protein, CDR3 DNA. The D gene is left open where the match is weak. The size entry is marked missing in some rows and otherwise reads once, few, many or a size class.

clone_size: .
d_call: TRBD2
v_call: TRBV15
j_call: TRBJ2-5
cdr3_aa: CATSRTSGSAGTQYF
cdr3_nt: TGTGCCACCAGCCGGACTAGCGGGTCCGCGGGGACCCAGTACTTC

clone_size: .
d_call: .
v_call: TRBV15
j_call: TRBJ2-3
cdr3_aa: CATSGRTGGSTDTQYF
cdr3_nt: TGTGCCACCAGCGGAAGGACAGGAGGGAGCACAGATACGCAGTATTTT

clone_size: .
d_call: .
v_call: TRBV10-2
j_call: TRBJ1-3
cdr3_aa: CASYGGYGGNTIYF
cdr3_nt: TGCGCCAGCTACGGCGGGTATGGTGGAAACACCATATATTTT

clone_size: many
d_call: .
v_call: TRBV14
j_call: TRBJ1-2
cdr3_aa: CASSPDSYGYTF
cdr3_nt: TGTGCCAGCAGCCCGGACAGCTATGGCTACACCTTC

clone_size: many
d_call: TRBD1
v_call: TRBV7-9
j_call: TRBJ1-2
cdr3_aa: CASSYQDRGSAF
cdr3_nt: TGTGCCAGCAGCTACCAGGACAGGGGGTCCGCCTTC

clone_size: few
d_call: .
v_call: TRBV27
j_call: TRBJ1-6
cdr3_aa: CASSGLRETGSPLHF
cdr3_nt: TGTGCCAGCAGCGGGTTAAGGGAGACAGGATCACCCCTCCACTTT

clone_size: .
d_call: .
v_call: TRBV4-2
j_call: TRBJ2-2
cdr3_aa: CASSQGLAVGELFF
cdr3_nt: TGTGCCAGCAGCCAAGGCCTAGCTGTCGGGGAGCTGTTTTTT

clone_size: .
d_call: TRBD2
v_call: TRBV11-1
j_call: TRBJ2-1
cdr3_aa: CASSSTTGTSGAYNEQFF
cdr3_nt: TGTGCCAGCAGCTCGACAACCGGGACTAGCGGGGCCTACAATGAGCAGTTCTTC

clone_size: few
d_call: TRBD1
v_call: TRBV5-4
j_call: TRBJ2-5
cdr3_aa: CASSLDQGEETQYF
cdr3_nt: TGTGCCAGCAGCTTGGACCAGGGGGAAGAGACCCAGTACTTC

clone_size: many
d_call: .
v_call: TRBV2
j_call: TRBJ2-7
cdr3_aa: CASSEGSNSYEQYF
cdr3_nt: TGTGCCAGCAGCGAAGGTTCAAACTCCTACGAGCAGTACTTC

clone_size: few
d_call: TRBD1
v_call: TRBV10-3
j_call: TRBJ2-7
cdr3_aa: CAIGNPFDRATSYEQYF
cdr3_nt: TGTGCCATCGGAAACCCTTTTGACAGGGCAACGTCCTACGAGCAGTACTTC

clone_size: few
d_call: .
v_call: TRBV11-2
j_call: TRBJ2-7
cdr3_aa: CASSPDRPQEQYF
cdr3_nt: TGTGCCAGCAGCCCAGACAGGCCCCAAGAGCAGTACTTC